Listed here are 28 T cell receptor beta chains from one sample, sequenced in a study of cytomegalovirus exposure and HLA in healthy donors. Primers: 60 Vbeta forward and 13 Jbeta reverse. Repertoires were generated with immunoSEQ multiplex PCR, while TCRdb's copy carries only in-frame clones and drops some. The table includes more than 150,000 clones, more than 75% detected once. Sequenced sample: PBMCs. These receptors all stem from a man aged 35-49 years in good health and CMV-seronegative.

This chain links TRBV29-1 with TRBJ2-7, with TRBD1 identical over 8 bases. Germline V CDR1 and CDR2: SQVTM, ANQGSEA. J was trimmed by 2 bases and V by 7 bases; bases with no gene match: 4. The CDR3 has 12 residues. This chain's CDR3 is CSGWTGTYEQYF. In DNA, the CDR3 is TGCAGCGGTTGGACAGGGACCTACGAGCAGTACTTC.

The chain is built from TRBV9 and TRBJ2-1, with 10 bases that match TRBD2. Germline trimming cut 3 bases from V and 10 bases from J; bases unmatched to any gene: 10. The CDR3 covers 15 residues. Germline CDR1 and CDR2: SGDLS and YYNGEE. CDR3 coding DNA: TGTGCCAGCAGCGAAAAGGGGGCTAGCGGGGGCGAGCAGTTCTTC. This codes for CASSEKGASGGEQFF.

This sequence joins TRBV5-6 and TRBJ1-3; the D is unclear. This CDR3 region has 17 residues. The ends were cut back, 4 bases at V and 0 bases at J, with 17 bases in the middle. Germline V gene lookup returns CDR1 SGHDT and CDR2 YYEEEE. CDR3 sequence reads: CASSPPSGRFSGNTIYF. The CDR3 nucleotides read TGTGCCAGCAGCCCGCCCAGCGGAAGGTTCTCTGGAAACACCATATATTTT.

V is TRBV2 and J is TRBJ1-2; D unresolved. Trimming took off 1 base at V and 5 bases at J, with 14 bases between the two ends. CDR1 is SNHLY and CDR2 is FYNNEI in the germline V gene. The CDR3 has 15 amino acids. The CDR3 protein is CASSEDRLSKYGYTF. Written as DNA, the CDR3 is TGTGCCAGCAGTGAAGACCGACTTAGTAAATATGGCTACACCTTC.

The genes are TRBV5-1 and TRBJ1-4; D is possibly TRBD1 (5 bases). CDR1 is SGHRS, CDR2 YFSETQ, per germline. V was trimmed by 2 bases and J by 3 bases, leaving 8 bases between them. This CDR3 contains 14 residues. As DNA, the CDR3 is TGCGCCAGCAGCTTTACGGGGGCTAATGAAAAACTGTTTTTT. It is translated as CASSFTGANEKLFF.

In nucleotides, the CDR3 is TGTGCCAGCAGCGTAGCAGGGACAGGGAACTACGAGCAGTACTTC. Its translation is CASSVAGTGNYEQYF. The chain employs TRBV9 and TRBJ2-7; 9 bases are a match to TRBD1. This CDR3 comprises 15 residues. CDR1 is SGDLS, CDR2 YYNGEE, per germline. Unmatched junction bases numbered 4, after V lost 0 bases and J lost 3 bases.

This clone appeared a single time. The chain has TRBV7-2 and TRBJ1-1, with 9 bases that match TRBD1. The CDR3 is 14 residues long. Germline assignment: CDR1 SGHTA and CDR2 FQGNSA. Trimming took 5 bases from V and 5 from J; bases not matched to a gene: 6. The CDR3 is CASSEDRGGTEAFF. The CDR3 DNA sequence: TGTGCCAGCAGCGAAGACAGGGGGGGGACTGAAGCTTTCTTT.

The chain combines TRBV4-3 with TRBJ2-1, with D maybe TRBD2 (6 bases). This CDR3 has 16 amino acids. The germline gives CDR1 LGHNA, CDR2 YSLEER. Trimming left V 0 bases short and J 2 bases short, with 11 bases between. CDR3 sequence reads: CASSQEIGTPYNEQFF. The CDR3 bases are TGCGCCAGCAGCCAAGAAATCGGGACTCCCTACAATGAGCAGTTCTTC.

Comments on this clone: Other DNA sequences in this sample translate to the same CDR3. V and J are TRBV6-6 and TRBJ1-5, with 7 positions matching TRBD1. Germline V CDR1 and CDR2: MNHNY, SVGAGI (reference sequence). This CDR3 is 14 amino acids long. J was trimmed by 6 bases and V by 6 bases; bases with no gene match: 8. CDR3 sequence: CASSKTGLGQPQHF. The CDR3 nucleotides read TGTGCCAGCAGCAAGACAGGGCTGGGTCAGCCCCAGCATTTT.

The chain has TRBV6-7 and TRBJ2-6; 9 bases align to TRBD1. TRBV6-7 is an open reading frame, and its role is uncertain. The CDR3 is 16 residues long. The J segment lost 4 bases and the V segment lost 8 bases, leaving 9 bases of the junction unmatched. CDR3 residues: CASCRDRAPGANVLTF. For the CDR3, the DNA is TGTGCCAGCTGCCGGGACAGGGCTCCGGGGGCCAACGTCCTGACTTTC.

This CDR3 reads CASSRSTGTGGEKLFF. The CDR3 DNA reads as TGCGCCAGCAGCCGGTCTACCGGGACAGGGGGTGAAAAACTGTTTTTT. The J gene is TRBJ1-4, the V gene TRBV4-3, with TRBD1 matching over 11 bases. The CDR3 extends over 16 amino acids. Per germline, CDR1 LGHNA and CDR2 YSLEER. The V gene end was trimmed by 4 bases and the J gene end by 7 bases; junction bases not matched to a gene: 8.

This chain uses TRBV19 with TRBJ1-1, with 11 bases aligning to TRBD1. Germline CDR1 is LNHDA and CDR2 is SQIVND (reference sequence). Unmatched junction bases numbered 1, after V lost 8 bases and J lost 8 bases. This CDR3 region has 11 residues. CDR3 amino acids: CASRDRGEAFF. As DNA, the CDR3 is TGTGCCAGTCGGGACAGGGGGGAAGCTTTCTTT. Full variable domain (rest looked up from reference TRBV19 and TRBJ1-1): DGGITQSPKYLFRKEGQNVTLSCEQNLNHDAMYWYRQDPGQGLRLIYYSQIVNDFQKGDIAEGYSVSREKKESFPLTVTSAQKNPTAFYLCASRDRGEAFFGQGTRLTVV.

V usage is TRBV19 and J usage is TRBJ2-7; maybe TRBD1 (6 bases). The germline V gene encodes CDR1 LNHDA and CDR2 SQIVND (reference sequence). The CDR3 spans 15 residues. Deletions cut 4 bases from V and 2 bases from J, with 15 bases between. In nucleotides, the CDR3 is TGTGCCAGTAGTAGTCAGGGGAGTTTCACCTACGAGCAGTACTTC. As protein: CASSSQGSFTYEQYF.

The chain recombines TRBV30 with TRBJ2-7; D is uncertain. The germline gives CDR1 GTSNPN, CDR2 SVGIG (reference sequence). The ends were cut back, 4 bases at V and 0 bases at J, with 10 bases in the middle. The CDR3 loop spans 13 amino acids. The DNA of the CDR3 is TGTGCCTGGAAATTTTCGGGCTCCTACGAGCAGTACTTC. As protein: CAWKFSGSYEQYF.

CDR3 amino acids: CASSDSGGNTEAFF. The CDR3, as DNA: TGTGCCAGCTCGGACTCGGGGGGGAACACTGAAGCTTTCTTT. The chain combines TRBV18 with TRBJ1-1; D may be TRBD1 (5 bases). The CDR3 contains 14 residues. V lost 6 bases and J 1 base, leaving 12 bases between the germline ends. CDR1 is KGHSH, CDR2 LQKENI, per germline.

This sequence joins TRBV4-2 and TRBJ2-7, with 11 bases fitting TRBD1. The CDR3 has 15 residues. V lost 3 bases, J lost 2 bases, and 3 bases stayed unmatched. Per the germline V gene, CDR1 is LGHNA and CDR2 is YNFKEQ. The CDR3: CASSQMGQGAYEQYF. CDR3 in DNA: TGTGCCAGCAGCCAGATGGGACAGGGGGCCTACGAGCAGTACTTC.

The CDR3 DNA reads TGCGCCAGCAGCCGAGAGTCGGGGGGTGGTGGGGAGCTGTTTTTT. This encodes CASSRESGGGGELFF. The chain employs TRBV4-3 and TRBJ2-2, with 7 bases aligning to TRBD2. The germline V gene has CDR1 LGHNA and CDR2 YSLEER. V shed 4 bases, J shed 8 bases, and the junction held 10 bases outside the gene matches. The CDR3 is 15 residues long.

The CDR3 sequence is CASSAPSGTGVYGYTF. In nucleotides, the CDR3 is TGTGCCAGTAGTGCCCCCTCCGGGACAGGGGTCTATGGCTACACCTTC. The chain has TRBV19 and TRBJ1-2; TRBD1 matches at 10 bases. The V segment lost 5 bases and the J segment 4 bases; nucleotides outside the gene matches: 10. This CDR3 region has 16 residues. Germline V gene lookup returns CDR1 LNHDA and CDR2 SQIVND (reference sequence).

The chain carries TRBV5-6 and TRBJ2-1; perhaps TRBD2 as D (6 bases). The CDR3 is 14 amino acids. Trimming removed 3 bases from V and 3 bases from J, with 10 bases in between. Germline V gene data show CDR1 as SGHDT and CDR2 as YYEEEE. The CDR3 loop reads CASSSVTSYNEQFF. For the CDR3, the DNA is TGTGCCAGCAGCTCTGTGACTAGCTACAATGAGCAGTTCTTC.

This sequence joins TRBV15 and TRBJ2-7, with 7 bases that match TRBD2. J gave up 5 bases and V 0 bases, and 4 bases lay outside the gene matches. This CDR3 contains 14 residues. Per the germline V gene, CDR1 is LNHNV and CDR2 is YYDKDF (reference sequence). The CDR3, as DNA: TGTGCCACCAGCAGAGACCCCCGGGGGGACGAGCAGTACTTC. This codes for CATSRDPRGDEQYF.

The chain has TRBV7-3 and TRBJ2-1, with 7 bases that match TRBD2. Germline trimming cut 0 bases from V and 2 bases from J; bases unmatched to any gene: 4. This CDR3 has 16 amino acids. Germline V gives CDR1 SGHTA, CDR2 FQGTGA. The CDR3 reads CASSLTGGSAYNEQFF. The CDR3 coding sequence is TGTGCCAGCAGCTTAACGGGCGGGAGTGCCTACAATGAGCAGTTCTTC.

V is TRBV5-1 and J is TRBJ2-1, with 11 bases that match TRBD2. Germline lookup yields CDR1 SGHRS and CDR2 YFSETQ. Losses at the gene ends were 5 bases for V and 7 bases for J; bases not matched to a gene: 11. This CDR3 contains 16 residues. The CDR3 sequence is CASSSTTSGVGNEQFF. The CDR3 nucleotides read TGCGCCAGCAGTTCTACGACTAGCGGGGTTGGGAATGAGCAGTTCTTC.

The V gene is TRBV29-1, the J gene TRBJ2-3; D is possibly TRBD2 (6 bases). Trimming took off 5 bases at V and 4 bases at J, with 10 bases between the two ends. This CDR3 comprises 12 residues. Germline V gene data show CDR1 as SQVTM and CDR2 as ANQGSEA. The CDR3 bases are TGCAGCGTTCTCAGGGAGGCAGATACGCAGTATTTT. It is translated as CSVLREADTQYF.

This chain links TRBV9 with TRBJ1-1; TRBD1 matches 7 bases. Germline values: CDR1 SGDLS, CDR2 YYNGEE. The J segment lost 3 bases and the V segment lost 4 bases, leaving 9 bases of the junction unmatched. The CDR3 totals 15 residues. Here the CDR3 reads CASSSRAGTDTEAFF. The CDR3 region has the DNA TGTGCCAGCAGCTCCCGGGCAGGGACAGACACTGAAGCTTTCTTT.

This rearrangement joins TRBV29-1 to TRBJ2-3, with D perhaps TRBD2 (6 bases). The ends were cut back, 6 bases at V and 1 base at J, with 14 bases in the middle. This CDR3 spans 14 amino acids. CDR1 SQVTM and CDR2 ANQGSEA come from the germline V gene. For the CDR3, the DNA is TGCAGCGTCCGGCGGGACTCCGGCACAGATACGCAGTATTTT. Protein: CSVRRDSGTDTQYF.

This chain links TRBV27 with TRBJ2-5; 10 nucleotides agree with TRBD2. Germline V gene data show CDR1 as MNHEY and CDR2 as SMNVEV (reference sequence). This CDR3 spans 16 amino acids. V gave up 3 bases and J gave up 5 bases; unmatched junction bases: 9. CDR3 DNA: TGTGCCAGCAGTTTTCTTAGCGGGGGGCCGTGGGAGACCCAGTACTTC. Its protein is CASSFLSGGPWETQYF.

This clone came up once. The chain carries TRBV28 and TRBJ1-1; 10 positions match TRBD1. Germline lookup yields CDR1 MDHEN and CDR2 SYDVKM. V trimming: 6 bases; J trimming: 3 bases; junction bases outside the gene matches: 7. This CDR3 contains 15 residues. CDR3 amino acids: CASSSTGGADTEAFF. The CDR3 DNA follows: TGTGCCAGCAGCTCGACAGGGGGCGCAGACACTGAAGCTTTCTTT.

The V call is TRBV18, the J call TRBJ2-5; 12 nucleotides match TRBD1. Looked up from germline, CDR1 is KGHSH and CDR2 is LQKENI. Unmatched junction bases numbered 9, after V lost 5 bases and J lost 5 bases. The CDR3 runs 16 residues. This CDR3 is CASSDQGTGGRETQYF. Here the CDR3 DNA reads TGTGCCAGCTCAGACCAGGGGACAGGGGGCCGGGAGACCCAGTACTTC.